This passage covers 21 T cell receptor beta chains from one sample sequenced in a study of blood T cell repertoires in COVID-19. Some clones are missing from TCRdb's copy, which holds only in-frame ones; the method was immunoSEQ multiplex PCR. The sample includes about 120,000 clones, about nine tenths seen only once; the top ten take 4% to 5.5%. The sample taken for sequencing was peripheral blood. Receptor source: a man in his forties with acute or convalescent COVID-19.

The V and J genes are TRBV24-1 and TRBJ2-5, with 9 positions matching TRBD2. Trimming took 4 bases from V and 5 from J; bases not matched to a gene: 13. The CDR3 loop spans 17 amino acids. Germline CDR1 and CDR2: KGHDR and SFDVKD. CDR3 amino acids: CATSDPLGREGRETQYF. Here the CDR3 DNA reads TGTGCCACCAGTGACCCCCTCGGGCGGGAGGGCCGGGAGACCCAGTACTTC.

This clone was observed once. The rearrangement joins TRBV4-3 to TRBJ2-1; TRBD2 aligns across 9 bases. Trimming removed 0 bases from V and 0 bases from J; junction bases left unmatched: 9. The CDR3 covers 19 residues. Germline V gene data show CDR1 as LGHNA and CDR2 as YSLEER. The CDR3 spells CASSQDGGSGGGSYNEQFF. The CDR3 DNA follows: TGCGCCAGCAGCCAAGATGGGGGTAGCGGGGGTGGCTCCTACAATGAGCAGTTCTTC.

V usage is TRBV12-3 or TRBV12-4 and J usage is TRBJ1-5; D perhaps matches TRBD1 (6 bases). The CDR3 contains 12 residues. Trimming shortened V by 6 bases and J by 6 bases, and 9 bases separated the two germline ends. The DNA for the CDR3 is TGTGCCAGCAGAATACAGGGTCAGCCCCAGCATTTT. Protein product: CASRIQGQPQHF.

The V call is TRBV23-1, the J call TRBJ2-7; D not resolved. TRBV23-1 is assigned to the ORF class and has an uncertain function. The CDR3 has 16 residues. The V end lost 0 bases, the J end lost 2 bases, and 14 bases lay between the germline ends. The CDR3 here is CASSQSIFEKTYEQYF. The CDR3 DNA sequence: TGCGCCAGCAGTCAATCGATATTTGAGAAAACCTACGAGCAGTACTTC.

The gene calls are TRBV18 and TRBJ2-5; D not resolved. This CDR3 is built from 13 residues. The V gene's germline CDR1 is KGHSH and CDR2 LQKENI. With 0 bases removed from V and 5 bases from J, the gap between germline ends came to 7 bases. The CDR3: CASSPPTGETQYF. The CDR3 nucleotides are TGTGCCAGCTCACCACCCACCGGGGAGACCCAGTACTTC.

The V gene is TRBV25-1, the J gene TRBJ1-1; the D gene is possibly TRBD1 (5 bases). CDR3 length equals 11 residues. Trimming removed 4 bases from V and 7 bases from J, with 7 bases in between. The germline CDR1 and CDR2 sequences are MGHDK and SYGVNS. CDR3 amino acids: CASSGTIEAFF. CDR3 nucleotide sequence: TGTGCCAGCAGTGGGACAATTGAAGCTTTCTTT.

This clone was seen a single time. The chain uses TRBV7-2 and TRBJ2-1; the match to TRBD2 covers 7 bases. In germline, CDR1 is SGHTA, CDR2 FQGNSA. After removal of 5 bases from V and 3 bases from J, the junction contained 7 bases not matched to a gene. The CDR3 totals 15 residues. The CDR3 sequence is CASSLESGDYNEQFF. The CDR3 nucleotides read TGTGCCAGCAGCCTTGAGAGCGGGGACTACAATGAGCAGTTCTTC.

The rearrangement joins TRBV5-6 to TRBJ2-7; 8 nucleotides agree with TRBD2. Germline V gives CDR1 SGHDT, CDR2 YYEEEE. The V gene end was trimmed by 7 bases and the J gene end by 0 bases; junction bases not matched to a gene: 3. The CDR3 is made up of 13 amino acids. The CDR3 protein is CASGTRSSYEQYF. CDR3 DNA sequence: TGTGCCAGCGGGACTAGGAGCTCCTACGAGCAGTACTTC.

The chain joins TRBV5-4 to TRBJ2-5; D not resolved. This CDR3 has 12 amino acids. The germline V and J ends were trimmed by 4 bases and 5 bases, with 9 bases remaining between them. Germline V gene data show CDR1 as SGHNT and CDR2 as YYREEE (reference sequence). Written as DNA, the CDR3 is TGTGCCAGCAGCCGCCTAATGGAGACCCAGTACTTC. Protein sequence: CASSRLMETQYF.

V is TRBV9 and J is TRBJ2-1, with 12 bases that match TRBD2. With V trimmed by 0 bases and J by 5 bases, 6 bases remained unmatched. The CDR3 sequence is 17 residues long. Looked up from germline, CDR1 is SGDLS and CDR2 is YYNGEE. The chain's CDR3 is CASSVGLAGVEDNEQFF. In nucleotides, the CDR3 is TGTGCCAGCAGCGTAGGACTAGCGGGAGTCGAGGACAATGAGCAGTTCTTC.

The V and J genes are TRBV15 and TRBJ2-7; D not certain. CDR1 is LNHNV, CDR2 YYDKDF, per germline (reference sequence). V gave up 0 bases and J gave up 2 bases, with 5 bases separating them. The CDR3 contains 13 residues. The CDR3 loop is CATSRDTPYEQYF. The CDR3 DNA is TGTGCCACCAGCAGAGACACACCCTACGAGCAGTACTTC. The full variable domain, completed using reference TRBV15 and TRBJ2-7, is DAMVIQNPRYQVTQFGKPVTLSCSQTLNHNVMYWYQQKSSQAPKLLFHYYDKDFNNEADTPDNFQSRRPNTSFCFLDIRSPGLGDTAMYLCATSRDTPYEQYFGPGTRLTVT.

The chain recombines TRBV5-6 with TRBJ2-7; perhaps TRBD2 as D (5 bases). V was clipped by 5 bases and J by 5 bases, with 14 bases between them. Germline V gene data show CDR1 as SGHDT and CDR2 as YYEEEE. The CDR3 runs 13 residues. The CDR3 region is CASRLWLADEQYF. The CDR3 region has the DNA TGTGCCAGCAGATTGTGGCTAGCAGACGAGCAGTACTTC.

This chain connects TRBV25-1 to TRBJ2-3, with a tentative D call TRBD2 (6 bases). This CDR3 is 12 amino acids long. Germline V gene sequence: CDR1 MGHDK, CDR2 SYGVNS. V was clipped by 7 bases and J by 4 bases, with 9 bases between them. The CDR3 DNA reads as TGTGCCAGCACCCGGGACTCAGATACGCAGTATTTT. It specifies CASTRDSDTQYF.

CDR3 DNA sequence: TGTGCCAGCAGTGACTTGGGACAGCGAGGGGCTGAAGCTTTCTTT. Protein sequence: CASSDLGQRGAEAFF. The J gene is TRBJ1-1, the V gene TRBV6-2 or TRBV6-3; 7 bases are shared with TRBD1. Trimming took 5 bases from V and 6 from J; bases not matched to a gene: 12. Germline assignment: CDR1 MNHEY and CDR2 SVGEGT. The CDR3 consists of 15 residues.

The chain carries TRBV5-1 and TRBJ2-1; D might be TRBD2 (5 bases). CDR1 is SGHRS, CDR2 YFSETQ, per germline. The CDR3 has 13 residues. Between the trimmed V and J ends, which lost 5 bases and 7 bases, there was a span of 13 bases. The chain's CDR3 is CASREASSNEQFF. DNA for the CDR3: TGCGCCAGCAGGGAGGCCTCCTCAAATGAGCAGTTCTTC.

The J gene is TRBJ1-5, the V gene TRBV30; D is undetermined. The CDR3 sequence is 14 residues long. In germline, CDR1 is GTSNPN, CDR2 SVGIG (reference sequence). V lost 0 bases, J lost 3 bases, and 9 bases lay in between. CDR3 amino acids: CAWSVQSANQPQHF. The CDR3 coding sequence is TGTGCCTGGAGTGTACAGTCAGCCAATCAGCCCCAGCATTTT.

The rearrangement links TRBV6-6 to TRBJ2-7; 7 bases align to TRBD2. The CDR3 runs to 14 residues. Trimming cost V 0 bases and J 2 bases; bases outside gene matches: 1. The germline V gene has CDR1 MNHNY and CDR2 SVGAGI (reference sequence). CDR3 sequence: CASSYSGTTYEQYF. The DNA of the CDR3 is TGTGCCAGCAGTTACTCCGGGACTACCTACGAGCAGTACTTC.

This chain joins TRBV27 and TRBJ1-3, with D possibly matching TRBD1 (5 bases). This CDR3 is 14 amino acids long. Trimming removed 6 bases from V and 4 bases from J, with 13 bases in between. Germline lookup yields CDR1 MNHEY and CDR2 SMNVEV (reference sequence). The CDR3 DNA follows: TGTGCCAGCAGACCCGGGACTGGAGGAAACACCATATATTTT. It is translated as CASRPGTGGNTIYF.

As to this clone: Different DNA sequences within this sample yield the same CDR3. The chain couples TRBV30 to TRBJ1-2; D perhaps matches TRBD1 (5 bases). This CDR3 region has 13 residues. V lost 0 bases to trimming and J lost 3 bases, with 8 bases between them. CDR1 is GTSNPN and CDR2 is SVGIG in the germline V gene (reference sequence). CDR3 residues: CAWSVRGDYGYTF. DNA of the CDR3: TGTGCCTGGAGTGTACGGGGGGACTATGGCTACACCTTC.

A single count supports this clone. The V call is TRBV19, the J call TRBJ2-1, with TRBD2 matching 12 bases. From germline, CDR1 is LNHDA and CDR2 SQIVND (reference sequence). The CDR3 sequence is 17 residues long. Trimming took 6 bases from V and 0 from J; bases not matched to a gene: 6. CDR3 DNA: TGTGCCAGTAGACTCCGACTAGCGGGGGACTCCTACAATGAGCAGTTCTTC. Translated, it gives CASRLRLAGDSYNEQFF. Looking up the rest from reference TRBV19 and TRBJ2-1 gives the full variable domain: DGGITQSPKYLFRKEGQNVTLSCEQNLNHDAMYWYRQDPGQGLRLIYYSQIVNDFQKGDIAEGYSVSREKKESFPLTVTSAQKNPTAFYLCASRLRLAGDSYNEQFFGPGTRLTVL.

V usage is TRBV3-1 (or the pseudogene TRBV3-2) and J usage is TRBJ1-4; no reliable D call. The CDR3 loop spans 12 amino acids. Germline V gene lookup returns CDR1 LGHDT and CDR2 YNNKEL (reference sequence). V lost 3 bases to trimming and J lost 6 bases, with 5 bases between them. In DNA form, the CDR3 reads TGTGCCAGCAGCCACCCAGATGAAAAACTGTTTTTT. It yields the protein CASSHPDEKLFF.